The entry below gives a single T cell receptor (beta chain) sequence along with its context. Its target is unknown. The data were obtained in a study of cytomegalovirus exposure and HLA in healthy donors. Study-level results: An ancestry cluster, one associated with Asian ancestry, reportedly showed fewer N-insertions than the 666-donor mean in a later analysis.

Each donor's status was that of a healthy bone marrow donor. Germline lookup yields CDR1 SGHVS and CDR2 FNYEAQ. V gave up 5 bases and J gave up 7 bases, with 14 bases separating them. The CDR3 covers 13 residues. Researchers ran the PCR with 60 Vbeta and 13 Jbeta primers. Method: immunoSEQ multiplex PCR; TCRdb's copy keeps in-frame clones and lacks some. Of about 140,000 clones listed, around 85% were seen once; the top ten hold 4% to 5%. The gene calls are TRBV7-6 and TRBJ1-2; D is undetermined. This TCR derives from a man in his forties in good health and CMV-seropositive. The sample taken for sequencing was PBMCs. CDR3 sequence reads: CASSLFKEGGYTF. The CDR3 region has the DNA TGTGCCAGCAGCCTGTTTAAGGAGGGTGGCTACACCTTC.